Following are 31 T cell receptor beta chains from one sample sequenced in a study of T-cell reconstitution after alpha-beta-depleted transplantation in children. Preparation of the TCRbeta library used unique molecular identifiers. MiXCR was run by TCRdb on the PCR reads, yielding one entry per CDR3 protein. The sample yields around 450,000 distinct CDR3 sequences, about 10% seen once. The sequencing here drew on PBMCs, taken before TCRalphabeta/CD19-depleted stem cell transplant. The receptors were gathered from a child aged 2-15 years with inherited bone marrow failure, due to receive a stem cell transplant.

This clonotype occurred many times. The rearrangement uses TRBV4-1 and TRBJ2-6; possibly TRBD2 for D (5 bases). This CDR3 comprises 15 residues. Trimming removed 1 base from V and 1 base from J, with 5 bases in between. CDR1 MGHRA and CDR2 YSYEKL come from the germline V gene. The CDR3 region is CASSQAGSGANVLTF. In nucleotides, the CDR3 is TGCGCCAGCAGCCAAGCGGGGTCTGGGGCCAACGTCCTGACTTTC.

The chain links TRBV20-1 to TRBJ2-3; TRBD2 is a possible D gene (6 bases). In germline, CDR1 is DFQATT, CDR2 SNEGSKA (reference sequence). V gave up 4 bases and J gave up 3 bases, with 14 bases separating them. The CDR3 is 14 residues long. CDR3 sequence: CSATQASVTDTQYF. The CDR3 DNA follows: TGCAGTGCTACGCAAGCTAGCGTGACAGATACGCAGTATTTT.

This clonotype was seen a handful of times. The V call is TRBV20-1, the J call TRBJ1-1, with no clear D. CDR1 DFQATT and CDR2 SNEGSKA come from the germline V gene (reference sequence). The CDR3 extends over 15 amino acids. The DNA of the CDR3 is TGCAGGGAGGCTAAGAAAGAAGATACGAACACTGAAGCTTTCTTT. Translation: CREAKKEDTNTEAFF.

This clonotype was seen many times. This sequence joins TRBV4-3 and TRBJ2-7; 7 bases align to TRBD2. The V and J ends lost 0 bases and 2 bases, in that order; junction bases with no gene match: 13. This CDR3 comprises 18 residues. The germline V gene has CDR1 LGHNA and CDR2 YSLEER. CDR3 coding DNA: TGCGCCAGCAGCCAAGATATCGGCGGGAGTGAAGAACCCTACGAGCAGTACTTC. This codes for CASSQDIGGSEEPYEQYF.

This chain joins TRBV9 and TRBJ2-1; 13 bases line up with TRBD2. This CDR3 has 18 residues. The V and J ends lost 0 bases and 5 bases, in that order; junction bases with no gene match: 8. CDR1 and CDR2 (germline): SGDLS, YYNGEE. The CDR3 DNA reads TGTGCCAGCAGCGTAGGTAAAGGACTAGCGGGAGAGGACAATGAGCAGTTCTTC. Translation gives CASSVGKGLAGEDNEQFF.

This clonotype has at least ten counts. The V gene is TRBV7-2, the J gene TRBJ2-3; D is undetermined. CDR3 length equals 12 residues. Trimming took off 5 bases at V and 2 bases at J, with 5 bases between the two ends. Germline V CDR1 and CDR2: SGHTA, FQGNSA. The CDR3 DNA reads as TGTGCCAGCAGCCCGGCCACAGATACGCAGTATTTT. It specifies CASSPATDTQYF.

This clonotype was counted ten times or more. The chain joins TRBV2 to TRBJ2-2; D possibly corresponds to TRBD1 (6 bases). The V end was cut by 6 bases, the J end by 0 bases, with 8 bases between. In germline, CDR1 is SNHLY, CDR2 FYNNEI. The CDR3 is 14 amino acids. The CDR3 loop reads CASSRQANTGELFF. The CDR3, as DNA: TGTGCCAGCAGCCGACAGGCGAACACCGGGGAGCTGTTTTTT.

The table lists this clonotype with many counts. The V and J genes are TRBV20-1 and TRBJ2-1; TRBD2 matches at 7 bases. The germline V gene encodes CDR1 DFQATT and CDR2 SNEGSKA (reference sequence). CDR3 size: 13 residues. The CDR3 loop reads CRATSPSWNEQFF. CDR3 sequence (DNA): TGCAGGGCGACTAGCCCGTCTTGGAATGAGCAGTTCTTC.

In this sample, this clonotype turned up many times. This chain joins TRBV20-1 and TRBJ2-7; 11 bases match TRBD1. CDR3 size: 14 residues. Per the germline V gene, CDR1 is DFQATT and CDR2 is SNEGSKA (reference sequence). The V gene end was trimmed by 5 bases and the J gene end by 12 bases; junction bases not matched to a gene: 15. CDR3 protein: CSAETGQGEISPYF. The CDR3 DNA follows: TGCAGTGCTGAAACGGGACAGGGGGAAATTAGCCCGTACTTC.

Only a few counts were recorded for this clonotype. The rearrangement uses TRBV6-5 and TRBJ2-1; D perhaps matches TRBD2 (6 bases). The CDR3 spans 13 residues. The V and J ends lost 6 bases and 10 bases respectively, with 16 bases between them. Germline V gene lookup returns CDR1 MNHEY and CDR2 SVGAGI. The CDR3 nucleotides read TGTGCCAGCAGCGCGGGACTCCTGGGGGAGCAGTTCTTC. Protein sequence: CASSAGLLGEQFF.

The chain is built from TRBV29-1 and TRBJ2-4, with D perhaps TRBD2 (6 bases). The CDR3 length is 13 residues. CDR1 and CDR2 (germline): SQVTM, ANQGSEA. V lost 1 base and J lost 7, with 11 bases in between. This CDR3 is CSVEGRTSNIQYF. The CDR3 DNA reads TGCAGCGTTGAAGGTCGAACTAGCAACATTCAGTACTTC.

This clonotype was recorded at least ten times. The CDR3 region is CASSLAGTVNGNEQFF. The CDR3, as DNA: TGTGCCAGCAGCTTGGCCGGGACCGTGAACGGCAATGAGCAGTTCTTC. This chain links TRBV5-6 with TRBJ2-1, with D possibly being TRBD1 or TRBD2 (5 bases each). V lost 0 bases and J 6 bases, leaving 16 bases between the germline ends. Germline values: CDR1 SGHDT, CDR2 YYEEEE. The CDR3 consists of 16 residues.

This clonotype was recorded once. A much larger clone lies a single base off, so this may be a read error. Here the CDR3 reads CASSYWTNTGKLFF. DNA for the CDR3: TGTGCCAGCAGTTACTGGACCAACACCGGGAAGCTGTTTTTT. The rearrangement links TRBV6-5 to TRBJ2-2; D perhaps matches TRBD2 (5 bases). Per germline, CDR1 MNHEY and CDR2 SVGAGI. This CDR3 is built from 14 residues.

This clonotype was observed at least ten times. The chain couples TRBV5-6 to TRBJ2-3; no clear D gene. CDR1 and CDR2 from the germline V gene are SGHDT and YYEEEE. V was pared by 1 base and J by 0 bases, with 12 bases between. This CDR3 region has 16 residues. In nucleotides, the CDR3 is TGTGCCAGCAGCTTGATGCCTGCCACTAGCACAGATACGCAGTATTTT. Its protein product is CASSLMPATSTDTQYF.

This clonotype has a count of ten or more. This rearrangement joins TRBV10-2 to TRBJ2-5; possible D gene TRBD2, 6 bases. Germline V gives CDR1 WSHSY, CDR2 SAAADI. V was cut by 6 bases and J by 7 bases, with 21 bases left in between. The CDR3 consists of 15 residues. The CDR3: CASRASSEGRGTQYF. CDR3 bases: TGCGCCAGCAGAGCCTCTTCGGAGGGCAGAGGGACCCAGTACTTC.

The chain employs TRBV5-1 and TRBJ2-1; 7 bases fit TRBD2. The ends lost 6 bases at V and 2 bases at J; junction bases unmatched: 8. The CDR3 is made up of 15 amino acids. Germline V gives CDR1 SGHRS, CDR2 YFSETQ. CDR3 DNA sequence: TGCGCCAGCACCCTCGGCGGGAGTACCTACAATGAGCAGTTCTTC. Its translation: CASTLGGSTYNEQFF.

As regards this clonotype: This may stem from a read error, because a much larger clone lies one nucleotide away. This chain uses TRBV20-1 with TRBJ1-2, with a weak D call TRBD1 (6 bases). The germline CDR1 and CDR2 sequences are DFQATT and SNEGSKA (reference sequence). CDR3 length: 13 amino acids. CDR3 sequence reads: CSATSRGGYAYTF. The DNA of the CDR3 is TGCAGTGCTACATCCCGGGGGGGCTATGCCTACACCTTC.

This clonotype appeared many times. This chain uses TRBV3-1 with TRBJ2-2; possible D gene TRBD2, 5 bases. In germline, CDR1 is LGHDT, CDR2 YNNKEL (reference sequence). This CDR3 has 20 residues. Deletions cut 4 bases from V and 0 bases from J, with 24 bases between. In DNA, the CDR3 is TGTGCCAGCAGCCCCCATAATAGACTATTGGCAGTCGCGAACACCGGGGAGCTGTTTTTT. This gives the protein CASSPHNRLLAVANTGELFF.

With regard to this clonotype: A much more abundant neighbour one base away suggests this may be a read error. V gene TRBV4-1 combines with J gene TRBJ2-7; the match to TRBD1 covers 10 bases. The CDR3 is made up of 17 amino acids. Germline trimming cut 0 bases from V and 5 bases from J; bases unmatched to any gene: 10. Germline assignment: CDR1 MGHRA and CDR2 YSYEKL. The CDR3: CASSQDGLGQGTNEQYF. The CDR3 region has the DNA TGCGCCAGCAGCCAAGATGGCCTGGGACAGGGGACCAACGAGCAGTACTTC.

The V gene is TRBV19, the J gene TRBJ1-5, with 8 bases fitting TRBD1. Germline V gives CDR1 LNHDA, CDR2 SQIVND (reference sequence). J was trimmed by 7 bases and V by 5 bases; bases with no gene match: 10. CDR3 length: 15 residues. The CDR3 spells CASSLKTGVEQPQHF. CDR3 in DNA: TGTGCCAGTAGTTTAAAGACAGGGGTTGAACAGCCCCAGCATTTT.

This clonotype has ten or more counts. The rearrangement joins TRBV11-2 to TRBJ2-1; D uncertain. Trimming removed 1 base at V and 2 bases at J, with 9 bases between. The CDR3 covers 15 residues. Germline values: CDR1 SGHAT, CDR2 FQNNGV. The CDR3 DNA reads TGTGCCAGCAGCTTAGCCTTTGAGGCCTACAATGAGCAGTTCTTC. Its translation: CASSLAFEAYNEQFF.

The sample holds a few counts of this clonotype. The rearrangement links TRBV20-1 to TRBJ1-6; the D gene is possibly TRBD1 (5 bases). Trimming pared 6 bases from V and 10 bases from J, leaving 16 bases between. The CDR3 length is 13 residues. Germline V CDR1 and CDR2: DFQATT, SNEGSKA (reference sequence). This CDR3 is CSAGGGTGSPLHF. The CDR3 nucleotides are TGCAGTGCCGGGGGGGGAACGGGCTCACCCCTCCACTTT.

This clonotype was seen repeatedly, ten times or more. The V gene is TRBV27, the J gene TRBJ2-7; 10 nucleotides agree with TRBD2. CDR3 size: 15 residues. Germline CDR1 and CDR2: MNHEY and SMNVEV (reference sequence). Trimming took 3 bases from V and 6 from J; bases not matched to a gene: 8. The chain's CDR3 is CASSFGLAGAAEQYF. The CDR3 DNA follows: TGTGCCAGCAGTTTTGGGCTAGCGGGGGCTGCCGAGCAGTACTTC.

This clonotype appeared many times. The CDR3: CASSLVTAWGLQTQYF. DNA for the CDR3: TGTGCCAGCAGTTTAGTCACAGCCTGGGGTTTGCAGACCCAGTACTTC. This chain connects TRBV12-3 or TRBV12-4 to TRBJ2-5; D is undetermined. The CDR3 extends over 16 amino acids. With 1 base removed from V and 6 bases from J, the gap between germline ends came to 18 bases.

This clonotype has a handful of counts. The genes are TRBV6-2 or TRBV6-3 and TRBJ2-7; 8 nucleotides match TRBD2. The V and J ends lost 5 bases and 12 bases, in that order; junction bases with no gene match: 15. The germline V gene encodes CDR1 MNHEY and CDR2 SVGEGT. The CDR3 is 14 residues long. CDR3 loop: CASSDYTGGPSWYF. The CDR3, as DNA: TGTGCCAGCAGTGACTATACGGGAGGGCCGTCTTGGTACTTC.

CDR3: CASSSHQPTREFNSPLHF. The CDR3, as DNA: TGTGCCAGCAGTTCCCACCAACCAACCCGGGAGTTTAATTCACCCCTCCACTTT. The chain links TRBV27 to TRBJ1-6; D uncertain. V lost 4 bases and J 6 bases, leaving 22 bases between the germline ends. The germline V gene encodes CDR1 MNHEY and CDR2 SMNVEV (reference sequence). This CDR3 is 18 amino acids long.

The V call is TRBV12-2, the J call TRBJ2-3; the listed D gene, TRBD2, was not tested against the DNA. TRBV12-2 is reported as a pseudogene. The CDR3 has 15 amino acids. The CDR3 region is CASRTGLASTDTQYF. The CDR3 DNA is TGTGCAAGTCGTACAGGACTAGCTAGCACAGATACGCAGTATTTT.

This clonotype has at least ten counts. The chain joins TRBV2 to TRBJ1-3, with D unresolved. The length of the CDR3 is 13 residues. The V gene lost 4 bases and the J gene lost 2 bases, with 6 bases spanning the gap. Germline V lookup: CDR1 SNHLY, CDR2 FYNNEI. The CDR3 sequence is CASSGTTGNTIYF. Written as DNA, the CDR3 is TGTGCCAGCAGTGGGACGACTGGAAACACCATATATTTT.

The genes are TRBV7-2 and TRBJ2-7; D is undetermined. V was cut by 4 bases and J by 2 bases, with 6 bases left in between. Germline values: CDR1 SGHTA, CDR2 FQGNSA. The CDR3 spans 12 residues. This CDR3 reads CASSSNTYEQYF. Here the CDR3 DNA reads TGTGCCAGCAGCTCCAACACCTACGAGCAGTACTTC. Filled out from reference TRBV7-2 and TRBJ2-7, the complete variable domain reads GAGVSQSPSNKVTEKGKDVELRCDPISGHTALYWYRQSLGQGLEFLIYFQGNSAPDKSGLPSDRFSAERTGGSVSTLTIQRTQQEDSAVYLCASSSNTYEQYFGPGTRLTVT.

This clonotype was observed many times. This chain uses TRBV27 with TRBJ1-1; 8 positions agree with TRBD1. This CDR3 is built from 15 residues. Germline assignment: CDR1 MNHEY and CDR2 SMNVEV (reference sequence). Trimming took 10 bases from V and 0 from J; bases not matched to a gene: 10. The chain's CDR3 is CATKDRGLMNTEAFF. The CDR3 DNA sequence: TGTGCCACCAAAGACAGGGGACTTATGAACACTGAAGCTTTCTTT.

In its sample, this clonotype was seen many times. The J gene is TRBJ2-1, the V gene TRBV18, with TRBD2 matching 7 bases. V was clipped by 2 bases and J by 7 bases; unmatched bases: 14. This CDR3 is built from 17 residues. Germline V gene sequence: CDR1 KGHSH, CDR2 LQKENI. The CDR3 sequence is CASSPMRLAPKTNEQFF. In DNA, the CDR3 is TGTGCCAGCTCACCAATGAGACTAGCCCCGAAAACTAATGAGCAGTTCTTC.